Shown below are 13 T cell receptor beta chains from a single sample sequenced in a study of cytomegalovirus exposure and HLA in healthy donors listed by TCRdb under 2017. Library preparation employed the immunoSEQ multiplex PCR assay. The multiplex PCR relied on a mix of 60 forward primers for TCR Vbeta segments and 13 reverse primers for TCR Jbeta segments. TCRdb obtained this table from immuneACCESS and retained in-frame rearrangements with V and J assigned. These tables miss some clones; where compared with another copy, unresolved V genes account for less than half of the shortfall, and the remainder is unexplained. The sample records 150,000 to 200,000 clones, around 86% of which are singletons. The ten largest clones take up more than 1.5% of the sample. Sample: PBMCs. These receptors were taken from a man between 50 and 59 years old in good health and CMV-seronegative.

The chain employs TRBV2 and TRBJ2-7, with TRBD1 as a possible D gene (5 bases). The V and J ends lost 6 bases and 3 bases respectively, with 18 bases between them. CDR3 length equals 15 residues. Germline-derived CDR1 and CDR2 are SNHLY and FYNNEI. CDR3 region: CASSPPLAGNYEQYF. The CDR3 DNA reads as TGTGCCAGCAGCCCGCCTCTTGCAGGGAACTACGAGCAGTACTTC.

The J gene is TRBJ1-1, the V gene TRBV6-6, with 7 bases matching TRBD1. This CDR3 region has 14 residues. Germline-derived CDR1 and CDR2 are MNHNY and SVGAGI (reference sequence). V was pared by 6 bases and J by 1 base, with 5 bases of the junction left unmatched. CDR3 sequence reads: CASRDRVGNTEAFF. CDR3 in DNA: TGTGCCAGCAGAGACAGGGTTGGGAACACTGAAGCTTTCTTT.

This chain uses TRBV7-2 with TRBJ2-1; 13 bases line up with TRBD2. This CDR3 is built from 18 residues. V shed 5 bases and J 1 base; nucleotides not matched to a gene: 8. Per the germline V gene, CDR1 is SGHTA and CDR2 is FQGNSA. CDR3 amino acids: CASSRKGTSGISYNEQFF. Here the CDR3 DNA reads TGTGCCAGCAGCCGTAAGGGGACTAGCGGGATTTCCTACAATGAGCAGTTCTTC.

The chain combines TRBV5-6 with TRBJ2-1; TRBD1 matches at 7 bases. CDR3 length: 17 amino acids. Germline lookup yields CDR1 SGHDT and CDR2 YYEEEE. V dropped 0 bases and J dropped 0; count of bases not matched to a gene: 6. For the CDR3, the DNA is TGTGCCAGCAGCTTGGCGGGACAGATAGGCTCCTACAATGAGCAGTTCTTC. Translating it yields CASSLAGQIGSYNEQFF.

This clone was seen more than once but under ten times. The chain carries TRBV6-5 and TRBJ1-5; TRBD1 might be the D (6 bases). The CDR3 is 15 residues long. CDR1 MNHEY and CDR2 SVGAGI come from the germline V gene. With 6 bases removed from V and 0 bases from J, the gap between germline ends came to 12 bases. The CDR3 loop is CASRPRTDSNQPQHF. Here the CDR3 DNA reads TGTGCCAGCAGACCCAGGACAGATAGCAATCAGCCCCAGCATTTT.

The chain carries TRBV9 and TRBJ1-1; D unclear. V was pared by 6 bases and J by 1 base, with 7 bases between. The CDR3 is 12 residues long. Looked up from germline, CDR1 is SGDLS and CDR2 is YYNGEE. The CDR3 is CASTPQNTEAFF. The CDR3 DNA sequence: TGTGCCAGCACCCCACAGAACACTGAAGCTTTCTTT.

The chain is built from TRBV7-9 and TRBJ1-6, with 7 bases identical to TRBD1. Germline V lookup: CDR1 SEHNR, CDR2 FQNEAQ (reference sequence). The length of the CDR3 is 16 residues. The V segment lost 5 bases and the J segment 0 bases; nucleotides outside the gene matches: 4. CDR3: CASSLQGNSYNSPLHF. As DNA, the CDR3 is TGTGCCAGCAGCCTACAGGGGAACTCCTATAATTCACCCCTCCACTTT.

The chain has TRBV10-3 and TRBJ2-5; 8 bases are shared with TRBD1. CDR1 and CDR2 from the germline V gene are ENHRY and SYGVKD. V lost 5 bases to trimming and J lost 4 bases; unmatched junction nucleotides: 9. The CDR3 is made up of 15 amino acids. CDR3 amino acids: CAISLYRGIGETQYF. As DNA, the CDR3 is TGTGCCATCAGTCTTTACAGGGGGATCGGAGAGACCCAGTACTTC.

This chain uses TRBV30 with TRBJ1-1, with TRBD1 matching over 8 bases. This CDR3 has 15 amino acids. With V trimmed by 3 bases and J by 1 base, 7 bases remained unmatched. The V gene's germline CDR1 is GTSNPN and CDR2 SVGIG (reference sequence). Written as DNA, the CDR3 is TGTGCCTGGAGGGGACAGGTGGTTAGGAACACTGAAGCTTTCTTT. It specifies CAWRGQVVRNTEAFF.

This clone was seen once. An end of the junction does not agree with germline; a read error may underlie this. The V and J genes are TRBV7-9 and TRBJ1-1; D not resolved. CDR3 length: 17 residues. Germline V gene data show CDR1 as SEHNR and CDR2 as FQNEAQ (reference sequence). DNA for the CDR3: TGTTCCAGCAGCGCGAAATTGGGAGAAGTGTTGAACACTGAAGCTTTCTTT. The encoded protein is CSSSAKLGEVLNTEAFF. The variable domain in full, with the rest retrieved from reference TRBV7-9 and TRBJ1-1, is DTGVSQNPRHKITKRGQNVTFRCDPISEHNRLYWYRQTLGQGPEFLTYFQNEAQLEKSRLLSDRFSAERPKGSFSTLEIQRTEQGDSAMYLCSSSAKLGEVLNTEAFFGQGTRLTVV.

This chain uses TRBV28 with TRBJ1-4; possibly TRBD1 for D (5 bases). Per the germline V gene, CDR1 is MDHEN and CDR2 is SYDVKM. Trimming removed 7 bases at V and 11 bases at J, with 23 bases between. This CDR3 is built from 15 residues. CDR3 sequence reads: CASTTPGTRVDKLFF. CDR3 DNA sequence: TGTGCCAGCACCACCCCGGGGACTAGGGTGGACAAACTGTTTTTT.

This clone was seen a handful of times. The rearrangement uses TRBV25-1 and TRBJ2-7; TRBD2 might be the D (5 bases). The CDR3 contains 16 residues. Trimming left V 4 bases short and J 0 bases short, with 16 bases between. Germline V gene sequence: CDR1 MGHDK, CDR2 SYGVNS. Written as DNA, the CDR3 is TGTGCCAGCAGTGGCGTCGCGGACTCTCTCTCCTACGAGCAGTACTTC. Protein: CASSGVADSLSYEQYF.

This chain joins TRBV2 and TRBJ2-7; weak D call: TRBD2 (6 bases). The CDR3 runs 11 residues. Germline CDR1 SNHLY, CDR2 FYNNEI. V gave up 6 bases and J gave up 6 bases, with 9 bases separating them. The CDR3 spells CASRIAVEQYF. DNA of the CDR3: TGTGCCAGCAGGATAGCGGTCGAGCAGTACTTC.